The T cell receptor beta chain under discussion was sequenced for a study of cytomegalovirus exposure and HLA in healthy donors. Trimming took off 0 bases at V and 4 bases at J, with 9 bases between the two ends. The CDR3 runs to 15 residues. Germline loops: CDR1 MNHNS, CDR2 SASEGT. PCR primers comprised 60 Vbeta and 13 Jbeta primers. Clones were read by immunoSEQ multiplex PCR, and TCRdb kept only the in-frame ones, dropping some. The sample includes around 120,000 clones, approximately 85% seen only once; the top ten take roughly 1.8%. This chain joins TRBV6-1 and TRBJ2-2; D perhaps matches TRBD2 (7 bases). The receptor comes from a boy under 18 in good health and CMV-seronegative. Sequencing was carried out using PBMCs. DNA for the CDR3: TGTGCCAGCAGTGAAGCGGGGGGGCCCACCGGGGAGCTGTTTTTT. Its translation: CASSEAGGPTGELFF.